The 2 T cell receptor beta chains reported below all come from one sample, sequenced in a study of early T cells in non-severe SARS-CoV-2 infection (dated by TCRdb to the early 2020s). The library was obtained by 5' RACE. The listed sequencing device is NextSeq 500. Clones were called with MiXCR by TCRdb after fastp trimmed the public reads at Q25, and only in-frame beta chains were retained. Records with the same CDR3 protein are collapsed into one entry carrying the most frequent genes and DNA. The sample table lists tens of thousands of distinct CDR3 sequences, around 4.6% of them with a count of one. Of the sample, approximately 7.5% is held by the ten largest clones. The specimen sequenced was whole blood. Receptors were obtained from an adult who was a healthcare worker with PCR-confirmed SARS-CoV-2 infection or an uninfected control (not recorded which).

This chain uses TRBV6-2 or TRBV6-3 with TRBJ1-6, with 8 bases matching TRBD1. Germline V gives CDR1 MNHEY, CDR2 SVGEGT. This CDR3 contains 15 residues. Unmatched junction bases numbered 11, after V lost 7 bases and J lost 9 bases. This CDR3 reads CASNQPGQGVSPLHF. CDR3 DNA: TGTGCCAGCAATCAACCCGGACAGGGCGTTTCACCCCTCCACTTT.

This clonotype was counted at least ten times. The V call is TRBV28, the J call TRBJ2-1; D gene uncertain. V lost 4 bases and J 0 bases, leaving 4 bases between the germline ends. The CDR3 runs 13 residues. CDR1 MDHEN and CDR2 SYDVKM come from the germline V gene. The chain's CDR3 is CASSSSSYNEQFF. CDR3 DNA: TGTGCCAGCAGTTCGAGCTCCTACAATGAGCAGTTCTTC.